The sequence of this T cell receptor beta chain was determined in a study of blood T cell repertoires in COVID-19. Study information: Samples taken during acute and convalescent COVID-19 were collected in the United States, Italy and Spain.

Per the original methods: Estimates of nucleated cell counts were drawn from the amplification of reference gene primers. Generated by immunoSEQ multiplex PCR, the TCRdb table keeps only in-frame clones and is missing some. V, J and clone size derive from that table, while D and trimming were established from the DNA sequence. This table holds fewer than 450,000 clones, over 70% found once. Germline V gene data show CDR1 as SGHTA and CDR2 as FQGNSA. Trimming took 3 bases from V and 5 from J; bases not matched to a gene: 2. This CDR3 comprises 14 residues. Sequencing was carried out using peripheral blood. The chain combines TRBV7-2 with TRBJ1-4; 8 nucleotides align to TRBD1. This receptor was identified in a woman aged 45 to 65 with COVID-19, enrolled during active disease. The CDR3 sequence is CASSFQGANEKLFF. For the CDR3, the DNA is TGTGCCAGCAGCTTTCAGGGGGCGAATGAAAAACTGTTTTTT.